The 3 T cell receptor beta chains below come from one sample, sequenced in a study of blood T cell repertoires in COVID-19. The assay was immunoSEQ multiplex PCR, and TCRdb's table has in-frame clones only and misses some. The data contain about 230,000 clones, around 85% of them singletons. Sequencing was done on a sample of PBMCs or T cells enriched from blood (not recorded which). All receptors derive from a woman aged 50 to 60 in a cohort exposed to, infected with or recovered from COVID-19 (not recorded which).

The chain couples TRBV5-1 to TRBJ2-3, with 8 bases aligning to TRBD2. From germline, CDR1 is SGHRS and CDR2 YFSETQ. This CDR3 comprises 14 residues. The J segment lost 6 bases and the V segment lost 3 bases, leaving 6 bases of the junction unmatched. CDR3 coding DNA: TGCGCCAGCAGCTCCGGACTAGCAAGCGATACGCAGTATTTT. This codes for CASSSGLASDTQYF.

This clone was detected a few times. The genes are TRBV28 and TRBJ2-2; D perhaps matches TRBD2 (6 bases). CDR1 MDHEN and CDR2 SYDVKM come from the germline V gene. The V end lost 6 bases, the J end lost 3 bases, and 11 bases lay between the germline ends. The CDR3 spans 14 residues. The CDR3 loop reads CASRPSGDTGELFF. The CDR3 coding sequence is TGTGCCAGCAGGCCGTCGGGGGACACCGGGGAGCTGTTTTTT.

This sequence joins TRBV7-6 and TRBJ1-1; 7 bases are a match to TRBD1. Germline-derived CDR1 and CDR2 are SGHVS and FNYEAQ. Losses at the gene ends were 2 bases for V and 6 bases for J; bases not matched to a gene: 6. The CDR3 extends over 14 amino acids. CDR3 sequence (DNA): TGTGCCAGCAGCTTATCAACAGGGGCCCCTGAAGCTTTCTTT. Its protein product is CASSLSTGAPEAFF. The full variable domain, with the rest looked up from reference TRBV7-6 and TRBJ1-1, is GAGVSQSPRYKVTKRGQDVALRCDPISGHVSLYWYRQALGQGPEFLTYFNYEAQQDKSGLPNDRFSAERPEGSISTLTIQRTEQRDSAMYRCASSLSTGAPEAFFGQGTRLTVV.